This note documents a single TCR beta chain sequence. What it binds is not known. The CDR3 runs to 13 residues. Germline loops: CDR1 SGHKS, CDR2 YYEKEE (reference sequence). Trimming stripped 0 bases from V and 5 bases from J, with 8 bases between. CTLA-4 blockade using ipilimumab, together with focal radiation, was received by patients with chemo-refractory metastatic non-small-cell lung cancer. The table came from immunoSEQ multiplex PCR; TCRdb's copy has only in-frame clones and leaves some out. The table lists about 77,000 clones, 74% of them singletons. This entry belongs to a study of radiotherapy plus CTLA-4 blockade in lung cancer. Whole-study findings and limits: Tumor-origin TCR clones grew in blood after radiotherapy plus ipilimumab. Early clonal dynamics of blood T cells, together with interferon-beta, were reported as the best response predictor.

This clonotype originated in a human donor with non-small cell lung cancer whose response to radiotherapy plus ipilimumab could not be evaluated. Sequenced here: peripheral blood, sampled from a patient treated with radiotherapy plus ipilimumab. The V call is TRBV5-5, the J call TRBJ1-2; unclear D gene. Here the CDR3 reads CASSLEPGYGYTF. The CDR3 DNA reads TGTGCCAGCAGCTTGGAACCAGGATATGGCTACACCTTC.